These 22 T cell receptor beta chains were sequenced from one sample in a study of PD-L1 blockade in urothelial cancer. Libraries were prepared by immunoSEQ multiplex PCR; TCRdb keeps only in-frame clonotypes and omits some of them. The sample carries tens of thousands of clones, more than 90% recorded once. The sample in question was PBMCs, obtained around atezolizumab (anti-PD-L1) treatment. The receptors here all came from a man aged 55 to 70 with urothelial cancer.

The chain is built from TRBV10-1 and TRBJ1-2; D is perhaps TRBD1 (6 bases). Trimming took off 6 bases at V and 5 bases at J, with 22 bases between the two ends. The CDR3 covers 16 residues. Looked up from germline, CDR1 is WNHNN and CDR2 is SYGVQD (reference sequence). The CDR3 DNA reads as TGCGCCAGCAGGAATATACCCGGACAGACGGATTATGGCTACACCTTC. Its protein is CASRNIPGQTDYGYTF.

This clone was counted a few times. The chain employs TRBV28 and TRBJ1-2; D may be TRBD1 (6 bases). The CDR3 has 15 residues. Germline values: CDR1 MDHEN, CDR2 SYDVKM. Between the trimmed V and J ends, which lost 5 bases and 2 bases, there was a span of 15 bases. Here the CDR3 DNA reads TGTGCCAGCAGTGAAACAGGGACTAAGAACTATGGCTACACCTTC. It translates to CASSETGTKNYGYTF.

This clone was seen a few times. V is TRBV18 and J is TRBJ1-1; D is perhaps TRBD1 (6 bases). V was clipped by 4 bases and J by 4 bases, with 7 bases between them. CDR3 size: 12 residues. Germline CDR1 KGHSH, CDR2 LQKENI. This chain's CDR3 is CASSQQGTEAFF. DNA of the CDR3: TGTGCCAGCTCACAACAGGGCACTGAAGCTTTCTTT. The whole variable domain, filled in from reference TRBV18 and TRBJ1-1, reads NAGVMQNPRHLVRRRGQEARLRCSPMKGHSHVYWYRQLPEEGLKFMVYLQKENIIDESGMPKERFSAEFPKEGPSILRIQQVVRGDSAAYFCASSQQGTEAFFGQGTRLTVV.

The chain is built from TRBV5-1 and TRBJ1-1, with D possibly TRBD1 on 5 matching bases. V dropped 3 bases and J dropped 2 bases, with 11 bases sitting between them. There are 14 residues in the CDR3. The V gene's germline CDR1 is SGHRS and CDR2 YFSETQ. The CDR3 region has the DNA TGCGCCAGCAGCTCAGGGACTTTTAACACTGAAGCTTTCTTT. Amino acid sequence: CASSSGTFNTEAFF.

This CDR3 is CASSAKQGAGTEAFF. The CDR3 nucleotides are TGTGCCAGCAGCGCAAAACAGGGGGCGGGCACTGAAGCTTTCTTT. The rearrangement links TRBV9 to TRBJ1-1, with 9 bases aligning to TRBD1. Trimming removed 3 bases from V and 4 bases from J; junction bases left unmatched: 7. CDR3 length equals 15 residues. CDR1 is SGDLS, CDR2 YYNGEE, per germline.

The chain carries TRBV2 and TRBJ1-2; 7 positions match TRBD1. Germline values: CDR1 SNHLY, CDR2 FYNNEI. The CDR3 has 11 residues. Germline trimming cut 8 bases from V and 13 bases from J; bases unmatched to any gene: 10. The CDR3: CASHLTGDGTF. The CDR3 region has the DNA TGTGCCAGCCACCTAACAGGGGACGGCACCTTC.

V usage is TRBV27 and J usage is TRBJ2-1; TRBD2 is a possible D gene (5 bases). The CDR3 covers 13 residues. Trimming cost V 5 bases and J 12 bases, with 17 bases left between them. Germline lookup yields CDR1 MNHEY and CDR2 SMNVEV (reference sequence). For the CDR3, the DNA is TGTGCCAGCAGTCCCTCCCCACTAGGACGGCAGTTCTTC. It encodes CASSPSPLGRQFF.

This chain joins TRBV14 and TRBJ1-2, with a tentative D call TRBD1 (5 bases). Germline CDR1 is SGHDN and CDR2 is FVKESK. The CDR3 runs 13 residues. V lost 2 bases, J lost 6 bases, and 10 bases lay in between. CDR3 nucleotides: TGTGCCAGCAGCCAATTCCAGGGTGATGGCTACACCTTC. Translated, it gives CASSQFQGDGYTF.

The chain uses TRBV4-3 and TRBJ1-2; 10 bases line up with TRBD1. With 4 bases clipped from V and 0 bases from J, the junction kept 5 bases outside the gene matches. Per the germline V gene, CDR1 is LGHNA and CDR2 is YSLEER. CDR3 size: 16 residues. The CDR3 region is CASSRDRGFANYGYTF. DNA for the CDR3: TGCGCCAGCAGCCGGGACAGGGGATTTGCTAACTATGGCTACACCTTC.

The chain couples TRBV5-1 to TRBJ2-1; tentative D call: TRBD1 (6 bases). This CDR3 has 14 residues. CDR1 SGHRS and CDR2 YFSETQ come from the germline V gene. V was trimmed by 4 bases and J by 6 bases, leaving 14 bases between them. CDR3 in amino acids: CASSRGKTGNEQFF. Written as DNA, the CDR3 is TGCGCCAGCAGCAGAGGGAAGACAGGCAATGAGCAGTTCTTC. Together with reference TRBV5-1 and TRBJ2-1, the CDR3 gives the full variable domain: KAGVTQTPRYLIKTRGQQVTLSCSPISGHRSVSWYQQTPGQGLQFLFEYFSETQRNKGNFPGRFSGRQFSNSRSEMNVSTLELGDSALYLCASSRGKTGNEQFFGPGTRLTVL.

The rearrangement links TRBV7-3 to TRBJ2-3; 9 bases align to TRBD2. The germline CDR1 and CDR2 sequences are SGHTA and FQGTGA. The CDR3 covers 16 residues. V lost 1 base to trimming and J lost 2 bases; unmatched junction nucleotides: 4. As DNA, the CDR3 is TGTGCCAGCAGCTTAAACAGACTAGCGGACACAGATACGCAGTATTTT. It specifies CASSLNRLADTDTQYF.

The rearrangement joins TRBV27 to TRBJ2-1, with D perhaps TRBD2 (6 bases). Germline assignment: CDR1 MNHEY and CDR2 SMNVEV (reference sequence). V was cut by 8 bases and J by 4 bases, with 15 bases left in between. This CDR3 is 14 amino acids long. CDR3: CASGHDSGYNEQFF. CDR3 in DNA: TGTGCCAGCGGGCATGATAGCGGTTACAATGAGCAGTTCTTC.

The chain couples TRBV5-1 to TRBJ2-2, with 7 bases aligning to TRBD2. Germline V gene data show CDR1 as SGHRS and CDR2 as YFSETQ. The junction had 8 bases not matched to a gene; V was cut back by 6 bases and J by 3 bases. The length of the CDR3 is 15 residues. The CDR3 DNA sequence: TGCGCCAGCACGCCCGGCGGGGGTGACACCGGGGAGCTGTTTTTT. Translating gives CASTPGGGDTGELFF.

This rearrangement joins TRBV14 to TRBJ1-2; D remains unclear. V dropped 0 bases and J dropped 7 bases, with 15 bases sitting between them. Germline V gene data show CDR1 as SGHDN and CDR2 as FVKESK. The CDR3 totals 15 residues. CDR3 sequence (DNA): TGTGCCAGCAGCCAAGATCTGTCGGGTGTACGTGGCTACACCTTC. This codes for CASSQDLSGVRGYTF.

The rearrangement links TRBV5-8 to TRBJ1-1, with 12 bases matching TRBD1. This CDR3 has 15 amino acids. With 4 bases clipped from V and 6 bases from J, the junction kept 7 bases outside the gene matches. The germline V gene encodes CDR1 SGHTS and CDR2 YDEGEE. Here the CDR3 DNA reads TGTGCCAGCAGCCGCAGGGGACAGGGGGCTTCTGAAGCTTTCTTT. It is translated as CASSRRGQGASEAFF.

The CDR3 reads CATSSIKTGGRFF. The CDR3 DNA reads TGTGCCACCAGCAGCATTAAAACAGGGGGAAGGTTTTTT. The chain uses TRBV15 and TRBJ1-4; TRBD1 matches 8 bases. CDR1 and CDR2 (germline): LNHNV, YYDKDF (reference sequence). Germline trimming cut 3 bases from V and 16 bases from J; bases unmatched to any gene: 10. The CDR3 covers 13 residues. The full variable domain, completed using reference TRBV15 and TRBJ1-4, is DAMVIQNPRYQVTQFGKPVTLSCSQTLNHNVMYWYQQKSSQAPKLLFHYYDKDFNNEADTPDNFQSRRPNTSFCFLDIRSPGLGDTAMYLCATSSIKTGGRFFGSGTQLSVL.

The genes are TRBV9 and TRBJ1-2; 8 bases match TRBD1. CDR3 length equals 17 residues. CDR1 and CDR2 (germline): SGDLS, YYNGEE. Unmatched junction bases numbered 14, after V lost 0 bases and J lost 7 bases. CDR3 DNA: TGTGCCAGCAGCGTAGGGGGGGGACAGGCGGATTTGAGTGGCTACACCTTC. Amino acid sequence: CASSVGGGQADLSGYTF.

CDR3 in amino acids: CASSLFGRVNEKLFF. In DNA form, the CDR3 reads TGTGCCAGCAGTTTATTCGGCAGGGTTAATGAAAAACTGTTTTTT. The chain links TRBV27 to TRBJ1-4; maybe TRBD1 (5 bases). The CDR3 is 15 residues long. Germline V CDR1 and CDR2: MNHEY, SMNVEV (reference sequence). The V end was cut by 1 base, the J end by 4 bases, with 10 bases between.

The chain uses TRBV5-4 and TRBJ1-4; 7 bases line up with TRBD1. Germline V gene data show CDR1 as SGHNT and CDR2 as YYREEE (reference sequence). V lost 3 bases and J lost 0; bases outside the gene matches: 8. This CDR3 region has 17 residues. CDR3 protein: CASSSGQDRPTNEKLFF. The CDR3 DNA reads TGTGCCAGCAGCTCCGGACAGGACAGACCAACTAATGAAAAACTGTTTTTT.

J is TRBJ2-7 and V is TRBV7-8; 8 nucleotides align to TRBD1. CDR3 length: 15 residues. With V trimmed by 5 bases and J by 1 base, 7 bases remained unmatched. CDR1 and CDR2 from the germline V gene are SGHVS and FQNEAQ. CDR3 nucleotide sequence: TGTGCCAGCAGCAAAGGACAGGGACCGTCCTACGAGCAGTACTTC. It encodes CASSKGQGPSYEQYF.

CDR3 amino acids: CASSEGTGVNQPQHF. The CDR3, as DNA: TGCGCCAGCAGTGAAGGGACAGGGGTGAATCAGCCCCAGCATTTT. This chain joins TRBV10-2 and TRBJ1-5; 10 bases align to TRBD1. Germline V gives CDR1 WSHSY, CDR2 SAAADI. Trimming at V came to 3 bases and at J to 4 bases, leaving 3 bases not matched to a gene. The CDR3 is 15 amino acids.

The chain has TRBV5-1 and TRBJ1-2; TRBD1 matches 7 bases. V shed 2 bases and J 4 bases; nucleotides not matched to a gene: 8. The CDR3 contains 15 residues. Germline V gives CDR1 SGHRS, CDR2 YFSETQ. The CDR3 coding sequence is TGCGCCAGCAGCTTAACAGGGGAGGTGGTCTATGGCTACACCTTC. This gives the protein CASSLTGEVVYGYTF.